This T cell receptor (beta chain) originates from a study of blood T cell repertoires in COVID-19. Across the whole study: Sample material is recorded as cDNA or gDNA derived from T cells, B-cell-depleted T cells, or PBMCs.

Original processing notes: Estimates of nucleated cell counts were drawn from the amplification of reference gene primers. Produced via immunoSEQ multiplex PCR; TCRdb's table is partial and in-frame only. V, J and clone size are taken as reported in that table, and D and trimming were inferred from the DNA itself. Among 150,000 to 200,000 clones, around 85% were seen once, and the ten largest hold approximately 13%. This CDR3 contains 14 residues. J gave up 0 bases and V 5 bases, and 2 bases lay outside the gene matches. Germline CDR1 MNHEY, CDR2 SVGAGI. Sequences were obtained from peripheral blood. The receptor was isolated from a man aged 45-60 years who had recovered from COVID-19. The chain combines TRBV6-5 with TRBJ2-7; the match to TRBD1 covers 9 bases. In nucleotides, the CDR3 is TGTGCCAGCAGTAACAGGGGGCTCTCCTACGAGCAGTACTTC. Protein product: CASSNRGLSYEQYF.